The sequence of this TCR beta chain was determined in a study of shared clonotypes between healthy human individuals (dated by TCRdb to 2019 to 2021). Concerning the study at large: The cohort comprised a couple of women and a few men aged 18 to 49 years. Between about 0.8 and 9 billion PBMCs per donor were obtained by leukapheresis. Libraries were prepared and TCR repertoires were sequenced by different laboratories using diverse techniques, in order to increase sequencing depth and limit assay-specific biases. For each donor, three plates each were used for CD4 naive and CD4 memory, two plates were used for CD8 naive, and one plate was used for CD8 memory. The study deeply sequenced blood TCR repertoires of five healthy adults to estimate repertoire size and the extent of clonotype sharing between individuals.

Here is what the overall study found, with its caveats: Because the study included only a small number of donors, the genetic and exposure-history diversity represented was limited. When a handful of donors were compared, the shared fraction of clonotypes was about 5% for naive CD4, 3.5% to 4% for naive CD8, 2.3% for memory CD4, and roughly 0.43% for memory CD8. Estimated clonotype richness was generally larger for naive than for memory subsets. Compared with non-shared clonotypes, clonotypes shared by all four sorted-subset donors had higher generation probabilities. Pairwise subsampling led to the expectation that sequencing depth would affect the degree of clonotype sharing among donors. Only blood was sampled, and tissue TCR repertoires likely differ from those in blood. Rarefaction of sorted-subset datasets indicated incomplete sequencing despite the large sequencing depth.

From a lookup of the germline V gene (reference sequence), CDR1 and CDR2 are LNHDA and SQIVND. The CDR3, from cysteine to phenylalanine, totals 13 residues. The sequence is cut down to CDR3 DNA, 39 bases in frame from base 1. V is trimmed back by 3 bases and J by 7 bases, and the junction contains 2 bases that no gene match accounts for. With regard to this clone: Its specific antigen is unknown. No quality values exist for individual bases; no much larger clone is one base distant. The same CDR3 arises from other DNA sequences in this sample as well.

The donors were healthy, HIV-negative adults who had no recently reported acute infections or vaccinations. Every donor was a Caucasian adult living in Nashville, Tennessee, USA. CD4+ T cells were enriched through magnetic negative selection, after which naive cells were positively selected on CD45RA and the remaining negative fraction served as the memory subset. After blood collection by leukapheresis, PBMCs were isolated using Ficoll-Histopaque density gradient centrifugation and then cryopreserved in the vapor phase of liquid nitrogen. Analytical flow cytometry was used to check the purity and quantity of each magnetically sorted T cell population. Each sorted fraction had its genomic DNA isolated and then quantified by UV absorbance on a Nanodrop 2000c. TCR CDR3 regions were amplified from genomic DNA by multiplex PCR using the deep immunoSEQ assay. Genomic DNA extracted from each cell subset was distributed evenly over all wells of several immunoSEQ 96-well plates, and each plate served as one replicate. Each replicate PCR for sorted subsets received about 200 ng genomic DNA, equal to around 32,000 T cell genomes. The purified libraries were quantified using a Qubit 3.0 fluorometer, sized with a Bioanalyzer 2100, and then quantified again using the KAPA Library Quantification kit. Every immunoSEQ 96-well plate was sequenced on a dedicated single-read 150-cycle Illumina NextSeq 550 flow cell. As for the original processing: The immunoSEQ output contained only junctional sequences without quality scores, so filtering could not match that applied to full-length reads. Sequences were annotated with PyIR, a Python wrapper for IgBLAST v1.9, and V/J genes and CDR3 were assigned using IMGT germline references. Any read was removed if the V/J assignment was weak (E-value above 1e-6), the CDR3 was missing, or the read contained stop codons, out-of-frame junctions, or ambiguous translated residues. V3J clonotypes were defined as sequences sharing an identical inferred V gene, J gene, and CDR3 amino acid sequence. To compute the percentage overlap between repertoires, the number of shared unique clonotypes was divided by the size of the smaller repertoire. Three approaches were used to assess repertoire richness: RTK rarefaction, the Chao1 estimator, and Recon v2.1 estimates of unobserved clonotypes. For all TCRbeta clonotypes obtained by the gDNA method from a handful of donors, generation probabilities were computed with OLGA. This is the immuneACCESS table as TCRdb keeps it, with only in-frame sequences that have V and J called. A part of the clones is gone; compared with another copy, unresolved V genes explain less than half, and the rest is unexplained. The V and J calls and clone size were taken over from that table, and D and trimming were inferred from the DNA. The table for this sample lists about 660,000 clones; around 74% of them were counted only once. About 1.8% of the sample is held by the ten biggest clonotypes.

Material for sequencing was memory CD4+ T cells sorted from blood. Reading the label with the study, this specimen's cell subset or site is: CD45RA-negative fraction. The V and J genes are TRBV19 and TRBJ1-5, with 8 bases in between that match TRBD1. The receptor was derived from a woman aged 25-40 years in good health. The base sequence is TGTGCCAGTAGTATCCAGGGGGCGCAGCCCCAGCATTTT. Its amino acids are CASSIQGAQPQHF.